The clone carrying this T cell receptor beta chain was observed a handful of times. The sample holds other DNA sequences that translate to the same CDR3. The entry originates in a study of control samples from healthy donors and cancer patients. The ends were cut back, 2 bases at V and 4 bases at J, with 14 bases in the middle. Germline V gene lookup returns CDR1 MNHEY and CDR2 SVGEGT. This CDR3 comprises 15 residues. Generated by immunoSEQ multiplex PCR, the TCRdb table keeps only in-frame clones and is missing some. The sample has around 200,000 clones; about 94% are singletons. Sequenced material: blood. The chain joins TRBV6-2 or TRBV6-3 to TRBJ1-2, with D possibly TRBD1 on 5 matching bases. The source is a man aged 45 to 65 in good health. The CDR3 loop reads CASSYRPGPSYGYTF. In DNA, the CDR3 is TGTGCCAGCAGTTACCGGCCAGGGCCTTCCTATGGCTACACCTTC.